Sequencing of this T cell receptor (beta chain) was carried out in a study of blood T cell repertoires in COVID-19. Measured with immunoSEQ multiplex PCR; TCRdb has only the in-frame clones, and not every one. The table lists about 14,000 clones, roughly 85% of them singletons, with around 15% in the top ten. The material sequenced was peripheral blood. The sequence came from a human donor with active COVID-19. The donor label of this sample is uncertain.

CDR3 protein: CATGGFVGTEAFF. CDR3 sequence (DNA): TGTGCCACCGGAGGTTTCGTGGGCACTGAAGCTTTCTTT. The rearrangement uses TRBV6-5 and TRBJ1-1; D unclear. V was cut by 10 bases and J by 4 bases, with 16 bases left in between. The length of the CDR3 is 13 residues. Per germline, CDR1 MNHEY and CDR2 SVGAGI.